This T cell receptor (beta chain) was recorded in a study of blood T cell repertoires in COVID-19. Grouping used clinical history reported by participants in a survey and questionnaire. Two negative PCRs, clearance, or symptom resolution had been documented for recovered Cohort 3 donors. Germline CDR1 reads MNHEY; CDR2 reads SVGAGI. CDR3 length equals 15 residues. With 6 bases removed from V and 2 bases from J, the gap between germline ends came to 16 bases. Data came from immunoSEQ multiplex PCR; TCRdb stores just in-frame clones and leaves some out. The sample has about 170,000 clones, over 65% seen once.

Sequenced sample: PBMCs or T cells enriched from blood (not recorded which). The chain is built from TRBV6-5 and TRBJ1-1; TRBD1 might be the D (5 bases). The source of this sequence is a woman between 45 and 60 years old who had recovered from COVID-19. CDR3 sequence: CASSPPGGLNTEAFF. In nucleotides, the CDR3 is TGTGCCAGCAGCCCCCCGGGGGGGTTAAACACTGAAGCTTTCTTT.